The present entry profiles one T cell receptor (beta chain) with its context. An end of the junction does not agree with germline; a read error may underlie this. These data originate in a study of T cells in Graves' hyperthyroidism and ophthalmopathy. The CDR3 extends over 15 amino acids. Germline V gene data show CDR1 as LNHDA and CDR2 as SQIVND (reference sequence). It was RNA transcripts that yielded the amplified TCR beta CDR3 regions. When the TCR CDR3 underwent first-round RT-PCR, the HTBI primer set was used. TCRdb redid the calling of the multiplex PCR reads with MiXCR, one entry per CDR3 protein. The sample includes 700,000 or so distinct CDR3 sequences, roughly 15% of them seen just once.

The receptor was derived from a woman between 50 and 59 years old with Graves' ophthalmopathy. The specimen was blood. This chain links TRBV19 with TRBJ2-1; 12 bases are a match to TRBD2. The CDR3 nucleotides are TGTGCCAGTAGTAAGACTAGCGGGAGTTACAATGAGCAGTCCTTC. Amino acid sequence: CASSKTSGSYNEQSF.